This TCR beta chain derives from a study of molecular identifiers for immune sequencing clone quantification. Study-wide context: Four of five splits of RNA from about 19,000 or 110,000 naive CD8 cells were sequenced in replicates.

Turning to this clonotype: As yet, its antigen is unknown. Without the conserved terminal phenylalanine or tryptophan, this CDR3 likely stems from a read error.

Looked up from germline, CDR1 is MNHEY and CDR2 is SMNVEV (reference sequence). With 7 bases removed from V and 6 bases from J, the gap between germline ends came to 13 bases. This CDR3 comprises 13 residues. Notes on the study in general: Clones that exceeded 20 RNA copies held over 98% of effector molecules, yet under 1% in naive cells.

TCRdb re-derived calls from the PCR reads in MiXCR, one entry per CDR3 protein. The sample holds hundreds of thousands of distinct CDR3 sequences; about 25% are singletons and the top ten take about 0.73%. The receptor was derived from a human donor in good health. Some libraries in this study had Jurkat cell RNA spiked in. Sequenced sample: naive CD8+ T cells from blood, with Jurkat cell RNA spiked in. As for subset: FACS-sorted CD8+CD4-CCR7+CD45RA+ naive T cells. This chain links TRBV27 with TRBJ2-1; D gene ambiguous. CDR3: CASTLSAGNEQFL. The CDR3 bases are TGTGCCAGCACCCTTTCGGCCGGCAATGAGCAGTTCCTC.